A selection of T cell receptor beta chains follows, all from one sample in a study of blood T cells in healthy people across ages. TCRdb re-called the 5' RACE reads through MiXCR, storing one row per CDR3 protein. The sample lists under 2,000,000 distinct CDR3 sequences, roughly 49% occurring once. Material: blood. The origin of the receptors is a woman between 40 and 55 years old in good health. Each CDR3 is given with its conserved first and last residue. A D gene is named only where the DNA matches it firmly. The size field is filled for only some rows; it gives once, few, many or a size class.

cdr3_aa: CASSLPSGGRGANVLTF
cdr3_nt: TGTGCCAGCAGTTTACCCTCCGGCGGGCGGGGGGCCAACGTCCTGACTTTC
d_call: .
j_call: TRBJ2-6
v_call: TRBV28
clone_size: few

cdr3_aa: CASSATGFSSYEQYF
cdr3_nt: TGTGCCAGCAGCGCTACAGGGTTTAGCTCCTACGAGCAGTACTTC
d_call: .
j_call: TRBJ2-7
v_call: TRBV7-9
clone_size: .

cdr3_aa: CASSLRSSVSYNEQFF
cdr3_nt: TGTGCCAGCAGCTTACGGTCGTCAGTCTCCTACAATGAGCAGTTCTTC
d_call: .
j_call: TRBJ2-1
v_call: TRBV7-2
clone_size: few

cdr3_aa: CASSPTTRLQETQYF
cdr3_nt: TGTGCCAGCAGTCCCACTACACGGCTTCAAGAGACCCAGTACTTC
d_call: .
j_call: TRBJ2-5
v_call: TRBV6-1
clone_size: .

cdr3_aa: CASTQDRQLAKNIQYF
cdr3_nt: TGTGCCAGCACTCAGGACAGGCAGCTAGCCAAAAACATTCAGTACTTC
d_call: TRBD1
j_call: TRBJ2-4
v_call: TRBV2
clone_size: .

cdr3_aa: CASGLALGSGYTF
cdr3_nt: TGTGCCAGCGGCTTAGCGCTAGGAAGCGGCTACACCTTC
d_call: .
j_call: TRBJ1-2
v_call: TRBV7-6
clone_size: .

cdr3_aa: CASSSDGGVNEQYF
cdr3_nt: TGTGCCAGCAGCTCTGACGGAGGGGTCAATGAGCAGTACTTC
d_call: .
j_call: TRBJ2-5
v_call: TRBV11-2
clone_size: .

cdr3_aa: CASSPAGGFLYEQYF
cdr3_nt: TGTGCCAGCAGCCCAGCAGGGGGCTTCCTCTACGAGCAGTACTTC
d_call: TRBD1
j_call: TRBJ2-7
v_call: TRBV7-2
clone_size: .

cdr3_aa: CASRRRGVNTQYF
cdr3_nt: TGTGCCAGCAGGCGGCGGGGGGTAAATACGCAGTATTTT
d_call: TRBD2
j_call: TRBJ2-3
v_call: TRBV6-1
clone_size: once

cdr3_aa: CASSPTTGWAFF
cdr3_nt: TGTGCCAGCAGCCCCACGACAGGGTGGGCTTTCTTT
d_call: TRBD1
j_call: TRBJ1-1
v_call: TRBV13
clone_size: .

cdr3_aa: CASRLTDVYGYTF
cdr3_nt: TGTGCCAGCAGACTGACAGACGTCTATGGCTACACCTTC
d_call: .
j_call: TRBJ1-2
v_call: TRBV6-5
clone_size: .

cdr3_aa: CASSPHAGPWSTEAFF
cdr3_nt: TGCGCCAGCAGCCCCCATGCAGGACCCTGGAGCACTGAAGCTTTCTTT
d_call: .
j_call: TRBJ1-1
v_call: TRBV5-1
clone_size: .

cdr3_aa: CASRDDSRSYEQYF
cdr3_nt: TGTGCCAGCAGAGACGACAGCCGTTCCTACGAGCAGTACTTC
d_call: .
j_call: TRBJ2-7
v_call: TRBV6-6
clone_size: .

cdr3_aa: CASSRTNVGYEQYF
cdr3_nt: TGTGCCAGCAGCCGCACTAACGTGGGCTACGAGCAGTACTTC
d_call: .
j_call: TRBJ2-7
v_call: TRBV7-8
clone_size: .

cdr3_aa: CSASKPGLAGGKRSHNEQFF
cdr3_nt: TGCAGTGCTAGCAAGCCGGGACTAGCGGGGGGCAAAAGGTCCCACAATGAGCAGTTCTTC
d_call: TRBD2
j_call: TRBJ2-1
v_call: TRBV20-1
clone_size: .

cdr3_aa: CASSPGGQGARGAQYF
cdr3_nt: TGTGCCAGCAGTCCCGGAGGACAGGGGGCCCGAGGAGCCCAGTACTTC
d_call: TRBD1
j_call: TRBJ2-5
v_call: TRBV7-6
clone_size: .

cdr3_aa: CSASVGNRGLSNRETQYF
cdr3_nt: TGCAGTGCTAGTGTGGGGAACCGCGGACTATCAAACCGAGAGACCCAGTACTTC
d_call: .
j_call: TRBJ2-5
v_call: TRBV20-1
clone_size: few

cdr3_aa: CASSSAGQGPGNIQYF
cdr3_nt: TGTGCCAGCAGCTCGGCAGGGCAGGGGCCTGGAAACATTCAGTACTTC
d_call: .
j_call: TRBJ2-4
v_call: TRBV7-9
clone_size: few

cdr3_aa: CSAKRGNERFF
cdr3_nt: TGCAGTGCCAAGAGGGGGAATGAGCGGTTCTTC
d_call: .
j_call: TRBJ2-1
v_call: TRBV29-1
clone_size: .

cdr3_aa: CASSFGDGGEQTQYF
cdr3_nt: TGTGCCAGCAGCTTCGGGGACGGGGGCGAGCAGACCCAGTACTTC
d_call: .
j_call: TRBJ2-5
v_call: TRBV7-2
clone_size: .

cdr3_aa: CASSPLAPFSYEQYF
cdr3_nt: TGTGCCAGCAGTCCGCTCGCACCGTTCTCCTACGAGCAGTACTTC
d_call: .
j_call: TRBJ2-7
v_call: TRBV6-2/TRBV6-3
clone_size: .

cdr3_aa: CASSLIGGSNEKLFF
cdr3_nt: TGTGCCAGCAGCTTGATTGGAGGGAGTAATGAAAAACTGTTTTTT
d_call: .
j_call: TRBJ1-4
v_call: TRBV5-5
clone_size: .

cdr3_aa: CASSYSTDWASEQFF
cdr3_nt: TGTGCCAGCAGTTACTCGACCGACTGGGCGAGTGAGCAGTTCTTC
d_call: .
j_call: TRBJ2-1
v_call: TRBV6-2/TRBV6-3
clone_size: .

cdr3_aa: CATSERGNQPQHF
cdr3_nt: TGTGCCACCAGCGAGAGGGGGAATCAGCCCCAGCATTTT
d_call: .
j_call: TRBJ1-5
v_call: TRBV15
clone_size: .

cdr3_aa: CASKRGTGEQYF
cdr3_nt: TGTGCCAGCAAACGGGGAACGGGCGAGCAGTACTTC
d_call: .
j_call: TRBJ2-7
v_call: TRBV11-1
clone_size: .

cdr3_aa: CSALKTIGTGSPYEQYF
cdr3_nt: TGCAGTGCTTTAAAAACCATCGGGACAGGGAGCCCCTACGAGCAGTACTTC
d_call: TRBD1
j_call: TRBJ2-7
v_call: TRBV20-1
clone_size: .

cdr3_aa: CASSFQQGGNQPQHF
cdr3_nt: TGTGCCAGCAGCTTCCAACAGGGTGGAAATCAGCCCCAGCATTTT
d_call: .
j_call: TRBJ1-5
v_call: TRBV7-2
clone_size: .

cdr3_aa: CASREGGAKEQYF
cdr3_nt: TGCGCCAGCAGAGAAGGGGGGGCCAAGGAGCAGTACTTC
d_call: .
j_call: TRBJ2-7
v_call: TRBV10-2
clone_size: .

cdr3_aa: CASPPITSSVTDTQYF
cdr3_nt: TGTGCCAGCCCACCCATAACTAGTTCAGTCACAGATACGCAGTATTTT
d_call: .
j_call: TRBJ2-3
v_call: TRBV18
clone_size: .

cdr3_aa: CSGVAAGNEQFF
cdr3_nt: TGCAGTGGGGTAGCCGCCGGCAATGAGCAGTTCTTC
d_call: .
j_call: TRBJ2-1
v_call: TRBV20-1
clone_size: few

cdr3_aa: CASIRGDGYTF
cdr3_nt: TGTGCCAGCATAAGGGGGGATGGCTACACCTTC
d_call: .
j_call: TRBJ1-2
v_call: TRBV12-3/TRBV12-4
clone_size: few

cdr3_aa: CASRPGGLAGSYEQYF
cdr3_nt: TGTGCCAGCAGGCCAGGGGGACTAGCGGGGTCCTACGAGCAGTACTTC
d_call: TRBD2
j_call: TRBJ2-7
v_call: TRBV28
clone_size: .

cdr3_aa: CASSDGTAKEQFF
cdr3_nt: TGTGCCAGCAGCGACGGGACAGCTAAAGAGCAGTTCTTC
d_call: TRBD1
j_call: TRBJ2-1
v_call: TRBV9
clone_size: .

cdr3_aa: CASSLLRYRGHDEQFF
cdr3_nt: TGTGCCAGCAGTCTCCTCCGGTACAGGGGGCATGATGAGCAGTTCTTC
d_call: TRBD1
j_call: TRBJ2-1
v_call: TRBV27
clone_size: .

cdr3_aa: CASSRRQGTGEQFF
cdr3_nt: TGCGCCAGCAGCCGGAGACAGGGGACGGGTGAGCAGTTCTTC
d_call: TRBD1
j_call: TRBJ2-1
v_call: TRBV4-3
clone_size: few

cdr3_aa: CASSYANEKLFF
cdr3_nt: TGTGCCAGCAGTTACGCTAATGAAAAACTGTTTTTT
d_call: .
j_call: TRBJ1-4
v_call: TRBV6-6
clone_size: few

cdr3_aa: CASSESGTGSYNERFF
cdr3_nt: TGTGCCAGCAGTGAATCCGGGACAGGCTCCTACAATGAGCGGTTCTTC
d_call: TRBD1
j_call: TRBJ2-1
v_call: TRBV25-1
clone_size: once

cdr3_aa: CASSLVIGSNEKLFF
cdr3_nt: TGTGCCAGCAGCTTAGTGATCGGCAGTAATGAAAAACTGTTTTTT
d_call: .
j_call: TRBJ1-4
v_call: TRBV7-2
clone_size: .

cdr3_aa: CASSFKTENTEAFF
cdr3_nt: TGTGCCAGCAGCTTTAAAACGGAGAACACTGAAGCTTTCTTT
d_call: .
j_call: TRBJ1-1
v_call: TRBV13
clone_size: .

cdr3_aa: CASSLDGALTNANTEAFF
cdr3_nt: TGTGCCAGCAGCTTGGATGGGGCACTAACAAACGCGAACACTGAAGCTTTCTTT
d_call: .
j_call: TRBJ1-1
v_call: TRBV5-6
clone_size: .

cdr3_aa: CASSYRSGGPRTAKNIQYF
cdr3_nt: TGTGCCAGCAGTTACAGGTCAGGGGGCCCGAGAACAGCCAAAAACATTCAGTACTTC
d_call: TRBD1
j_call: TRBJ2-4
v_call: TRBV6-5
clone_size: once

cdr3_aa: CASSQEISAREQYF
cdr3_nt: TGTGCCAGCAGCCAAGAAATTAGTGCGCGGGAGCAGTACTTC
d_call: TRBD2
j_call: TRBJ2-5
v_call: TRBV4-2
clone_size: few

cdr3_aa: CATSDPTGGNQPQHF
cdr3_nt: TGTGCCACCAGTGATCCGACAGGAGGCAATCAGCCCCAGCATTTT
d_call: .
j_call: TRBJ1-5
v_call: TRBV24-1
clone_size: few

cdr3_aa: CASSSYRTGPYNEQFF
cdr3_nt: TGTGCCAGCAGCTCCTACCGGACGGGGCCTTACAATGAGCAGTTCTTC
d_call: .
j_call: TRBJ2-1
v_call: TRBV7-3
clone_size: .

cdr3_aa: CASSLGGPPRTEAFF
cdr3_nt: TGCGCCAGCAGCTTGGGGGGACCGCCGAGGACTGAAGCTTTCTTT
d_call: .
j_call: TRBJ1-1
v_call: TRBV5-1
clone_size: .

cdr3_aa: CASSQENPGQGNSPLHF
cdr3_nt: TGTGCCAGCAGCCAAGAAAACCCGGGACAGGGTAATTCACCCCTCCACTTT
d_call: TRBD1
j_call: TRBJ1-6
v_call: TRBV3-1
clone_size: .

cdr3_aa: CSLRGDYSYTF
cdr3_nt: TGCAGCCTGCGGGGTGACTATAGCTACACCTTC
d_call: .
j_call: TRBJ1-2
v_call: TRBV29-1
clone_size: .

cdr3_aa: CASSLDSLRDGVYEQYF
cdr3_nt: TGTGCCAGCAGCTTAGACTCCTTAAGGGATGGGGTCTACGAGCAGTACTTC
d_call: .
j_call: TRBJ2-7
v_call: TRBV7-8
clone_size: few

cdr3_aa: CASSPSGLTDEQYF
cdr3_nt: TGTGCCAGCAGTCCGTCCGGACTCACCGACGAGCAGTACTTC
d_call: .
j_call: TRBJ2-7
v_call: TRBV28
clone_size: few

cdr3_aa: CSARKDRSRYEQYF
cdr3_nt: TGCAGTGCTAGGAAGGACAGGAGCCGCTACGAGCAGTACTTC
d_call: TRBD1
j_call: TRBJ2-7
v_call: TRBV20-1
clone_size: few

cdr3_aa: CASSLGRNQPQHF
cdr3_nt: TGTGCCAGCAGCTTAGGCAGAAATCAGCCCCAGCATTTT
d_call: .
j_call: TRBJ1-5
v_call: TRBV7-2
clone_size: many

cdr3_aa: CAISPGQGEEKLFF
cdr3_nt: TGTGCCATCAGTCCGGGACAGGGGGAAGAAAAACTGTTTTTT
d_call: TRBD1
j_call: TRBJ1-4
v_call: TRBV10-3
clone_size: .

cdr3_aa: CASSPGLAGAQDTQYF
cdr3_nt: TGTGCCAGCAGCCCGGGACTAGCGGGGGCCCAAGATACGCAGTATTTT
d_call: TRBD2
j_call: TRBJ2-3
v_call: TRBV7-2
clone_size: few

cdr3_aa: CASSVDTGQRSYGYTF
cdr3_nt: TGTGCCAGCAGCGTAGATACAGGCCAACGAAGCTATGGCTACACCTTC
d_call: .
j_call: TRBJ1-2
v_call: TRBV9
clone_size: .

cdr3_aa: CAGSSEETQYF
cdr3_nt: TGTGCCGGCAGCTCTGAAGAGACCCAGTACTTC
d_call: .
j_call: TRBJ2-5
v_call: TRBV7-2
clone_size: few